This T cell receptor beta chain was observed in a study of cytomegalovirus exposure and HLA in healthy donors. This clone turned up a few times. Its antigen is as yet unknown. This CDR3 contains 16 residues. V lost 7 bases, J lost 8 bases, and 14 bases stayed unmatched. Germline V gives CDR1 MDHEN, CDR2 SYDVKM. General study results and limits: Sequencing had likely introduced a cluster of highly shared sequence variants as an artifact. Usually a TCR sequence was rare, but some public TCRs were found in many donors.

The PCR made use of 60 Vbeta and 13 Jbeta primers. TCRdb keeps only in-frame clones here, not all; method: immunoSEQ multiplex PCR. The sample consists of roughly 44,000 clones, over 70% of them appearing once. Specimen: PBMCs. The J gene is TRBJ2-1, the V gene TRBV28, with 10 positions matching TRBD2. The clonotype was recovered from a man in his fifties in good health and CMV-seronegative. The CDR3 coding sequence is TGTGCCAGCATTACTAGCGGGATCATTAAGGAAGATGAGCAGTTCTTC. This gives the protein CASITSGIIKEDEQFF.